The rows below give T cell receptor beta chains drawn from one sample of a study of vaccination and CD4 T cells after COVID-19. Antigens for these TCRs are unknown. TCRdb recomputed calls from the PCR reads with MiXCR, one row per CDR3 protein. In the table there are roughly 16,000 distinct CDR3 sequences, about 44% of which are singletons. Sample: CD4+ T cells from blood, cultured in vitro. The receptors shown here come from a human donor who had recovered from COVID-19. The CDR3 runs from the conserved cysteine through the conserved F or W. A D gene is named only where the DNA matches it firmly. Only some rows state a clone size, as once, few, many or a class for expanded clones.

v_gene: TRBV29-1
d_gene: TRBD1
abundance: NA
j_gene: TRBJ2-1
CDR3aa: CSVAGTVITDEQFF
CDR3nt: TGCAGCGTTGCCGGGACAGTCATAACGGATGAGCAGTTCTTC

v_gene: TRBV12-3/TRBV12-4
d_gene: TRBD1
abundance: once
j_gene: TRBJ2-3
CDR3aa: CASKLRQGASTDTQYF
CDR3nt: TGTGCCAGCAAACTACGACAGGGGGCGAGCACAGATACGCAGTATTTT

v_gene: TRBV2
d_gene: NA
abundance: NA
j_gene: TRBJ1-1
CDR3aa: CASSGEVRNTEAFF
CDR3nt: TGTGCCAGCAGTGGGGAGGTGAGGAACACTGAAGCTTTCTTT

v_gene: TRBV6-5
d_gene: NA
abundance: NA
j_gene: TRBJ1-2
CDR3aa: CASSYSALRGGYTF
CDR3nt: TGTGCCAGCAGTTACTCTGCCCTCCGGGGTGGCTACACCTTC

v_gene: TRBV19
d_gene: NA
abundance: NA
j_gene: TRBJ1-2
CDR3aa: CAGSMDRPGRYGYTF
CDR3nt: TGTGCCGGTAGTATGGACCGTCCGGGACGATATGGCTACACCTTC

v_gene: TRBV6-1
d_gene: NA
abundance: NA
j_gene: TRBJ2-3
CDR3aa: CASLRRNGDTDTQYF
CDR3nt: TGTGCCAGTCTCCGGCGGAATGGGGACACAGATACGCAGTATTTT

v_gene: TRBV20-1
d_gene: NA
abundance: NA
j_gene: TRBJ2-4
CDR3aa: CRSHGPAKNIQYF
CDR3nt: TGCAGATCTCACGGGCCGGCCAAAAACATTCAGTACTTC

v_gene: TRBV28
d_gene: NA
abundance: once
j_gene: TRBJ1-1
CDR3aa: CASSLLREGTEAFF
CDR3nt: TGTGCCAGCAGTTTATTGAGGGAGGGCACTGAAGCTTTCTTT

v_gene: TRBV7-2
d_gene: TRBD2
abundance: NA
j_gene: TRBJ2-5
CDR3aa: CASSFPGLARKETQYF
CDR3nt: TGTGCCAGCAGCTTCCCCGGACTAGCGAGGAAAGAGACCCAGTACTTC

v_gene: TRBV2
d_gene: NA
abundance: few
j_gene: TRBJ1-1
CDR3aa: CASTRTDKNTEAFF
CDR3nt: TGTGCCAGCACTCGGACGGATAAGAACACTGAAGCTTTCTTT

v_gene: TRBV2
d_gene: TRBD1
abundance: NA
j_gene: TRBJ2-1
CDR3aa: CASTPTGAGYNEQFF
CDR3nt: TGTGCCAGCACACCTACAGGGGCTGGCTACAATGAGCAGTTCTTC

v_gene: TRBV7-3
d_gene: NA
abundance: NA
j_gene: TRBJ2-7
CDR3aa: CASSLGRSYEQYF
CDR3nt: TGTGCCAGCAGCTTAGGCAGATCCTACGAGCAGTACTTC

v_gene: TRBV28
d_gene: TRBD1
abundance: NA
j_gene: TRBJ1-1
CDR3aa: CASTQGGGTEAFF
CDR3nt: TGTGCCAGCACCCAGGGGGGTGGAACTGAAGCTTTCTTT

v_gene: TRBV12-3/TRBV12-4
d_gene: TRBD1
abundance: NA
j_gene: TRBJ1-5
CDR3aa: CASSSDRTAEQPQHF
CDR3nt: TGTGCCAGCAGTTCGGACAGGACGGCTGAACAGCCCCAGCATTTT

v_gene: TRBV12-3/TRBV12-4
d_gene: TRBD2
abundance: once
j_gene: TRBJ2-3
CDR3aa: CASSLVERGGQPDTQYF
CDR3nt: TGTGCCAGCAGTTTAGTTGAGCGGGGGGGACAACCAGATACGCAGTATTTT

v_gene: TRBV19
d_gene: NA
abundance: NA
j_gene: TRBJ2-4
CDR3aa: CASSHPGERNIQYF
CDR3nt: TGTGCCAGTAGCCACCCGGGGGAGCGGAACATTCAGTACTTC

v_gene: TRBV20-1
d_gene: NA
abundance: NA
j_gene: TRBJ2-1
CDR3aa: CSARDGIDEQFF
CDR3nt: TGCAGTGCTCGCGACGGGATCGATGAGCAGTTCTTC